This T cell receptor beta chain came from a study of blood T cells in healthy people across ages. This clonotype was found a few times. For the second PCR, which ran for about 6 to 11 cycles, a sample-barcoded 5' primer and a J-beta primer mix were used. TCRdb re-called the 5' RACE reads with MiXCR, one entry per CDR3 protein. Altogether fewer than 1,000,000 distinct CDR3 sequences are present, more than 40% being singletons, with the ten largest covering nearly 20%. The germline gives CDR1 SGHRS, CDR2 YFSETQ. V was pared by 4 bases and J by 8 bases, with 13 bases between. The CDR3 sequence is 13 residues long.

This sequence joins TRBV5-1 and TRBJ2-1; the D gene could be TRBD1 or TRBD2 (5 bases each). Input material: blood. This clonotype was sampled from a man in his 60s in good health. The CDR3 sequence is CASSVGTPDEQFF. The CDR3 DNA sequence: TGCGCCAGCAGCGTGGGGACGCCCGATGAGCAGTTCTTC.